What follows is one T cell receptor (beta chain) and its context. Its antigen specificity is not known. The input lacks base qualities; no much larger clone sits a single base away. There are 15 amino acids in the CDR3, from cysteine to phenylalanine inclusive. The kept DNA is CDR3 alone, 45 bases in frame from the first base. Reading the germline V gene gives CDR1 SGHVS and CDR2 FQNEAQ. V is cut by 2 bases and J by 0 bases, and the space between the germline ends is 10 bases. The sample comes from a study of quantifying T cell responses using KT2 cells (dated by TCRdb to 2017 to 2019). In terms of the full investigation: RNA was DNase-treated and reverse transcribed with TCR alpha and beta constant-region primers, mostly using SuperScript III. Under optimum conditions, the T4 ligation step was estimated to exceed 10% efficiency. To prevent over-amplification, PCR2 was performed as a SYBR Green qPCR and halted at a predetermined fluorescence threshold.

Broader findings and caveats from the paper: The study did not include a side-by-side comparison of this pipeline with other TCR sequencing techniques. KT2 sequences were still detected at the lowest spike-in tested, roughly one KT2 cell per 100,000 PBMC. Over several orders of magnitude, the number of KT2 alpha and beta sequences rose linearly with the number of KT2 cells put in. Saturation in the detection of KT2 sequences was observed at very high KT2 spike-in numbers.

The library relied on UMI-ligation and nested PCR. A single-stranded oligonucleotide bearing the Illumina SP2 sequence and a UMI was ligated to the 3' end of the cDNA with T4 RNA ligase 1. PCR1 used approximately 4 cycles (98 degrees C 15 s, 69 degrees C 30 s, 72 degrees C 40 s), and the beta primer was an equimolar mix of RC1.1 and RC1.2 that covered TRBC1 and TRBC2. Starting at PCR2, the TCR alpha and beta chains were handled separately, and sample indices and Illumina adaptors were added. The UMI comprised 12 random nucleotides, as two hexamers separated by a spacer, placed after an 8-base spacer. Libraries were sequenced on an Illumina MiSeq using v2 2x251 paired-end chemistry, with approximately twelve samples typically included per run. To boost diversity, each sequencing library was supplemented with PhiX DNA at about 5-7%. Turning to the authors' computational methods: Raw reads were converted to FASTQ with bcl2fastq and demultiplexed by dual indices using Demultiplexor. Decombinator assigned V and J genes by tag matching, allowing a single base-pair mismatch. UMIs were used by Collapsinator to correct both sequencing errors and frequency errors caused by PCR heterogeneity. CDR3Translator converted Decombinator identifiers into nucleotide sequence, translated that sequence into amino acids, and extracted CDR3 based on C- and N-terminal motifs. A cluster of KT2 sequences sharing one unique molecular identifier was counted as one distinct KT2 TCR. TCRdb passed the public sequencing reads through fastp at Q25 and MiXCR, retaining productive beta sequences. Identical CDR3 protein sequences are pooled into one entry, listed with their most common genes and DNA. TCRdb, not the authors, supplied the V and J calls. The sample data list approximately 54,000 distinct CDR3 sequences, and roughly 10% of these were observed just once. Roughly a tenth of the sample is in the top ten clones.

To test the sensitivity and accuracy of the pipeline, known numbers of KT2, a T cell clone whose TCR had already been sequenced, were spiked into unfractionated PBMC. A range of KT2-to-PBMC ratios was produced by mixing KT2 cells with a fixed number of PBMC. The V and J genes are TRBV7-8 and TRBJ1-1, with an unclear D gene assignment. The sequenced sample was PBMCs spiked with cells of the T cell clone KT2. The clonotype comes from a human donor. The nucleotide sequence reads TGTGCCAGCAGCTTACCCCCCATCATGAACACTGAAGCTTTCTTT. Its coded protein is CASSLPPIMNTEAFF.